This TCR beta chain originates from a study of OX40 agonist ivuxolimab in advanced cancers. Looking at the study overall: Under the entry rules, prior anti-PD-1, anti-PD-L1 or anti-CTLA-4 therapy was allowed, and roughly 41% had some.

On this clone: The antigen remains unidentified.

General study points: In a subset of nonresponders, normalized T-cell clonal expansion was also low. Averaging showed that CD8+ T cells had more expanded clones than CD4+ did.

The CDR3 is 15 amino acids. CDR1 and CDR2 (germline): SQVTM, ANQGSEA. Trimming at V came to 0 bases and at J to 6 bases, leaving 9 bases not matched to a gene. Patients who had autoimmune disease history or got systemic immunosuppression were left out. Sequencing was performed with immunoSEQ multiplex PCR; in TCRdb, only in-frame clones are kept and a portion is missing. Here the sample spans 100,000 or so clones, 80% to 95% being singletons. This TCR derives from an adult with an advanced solid tumor such as melanoma, head and neck, liver or kidney cancer. Specimen: CD4+ or CD8+ T cells sorted from blood, collected in a trial of the OX40 agonist ivuxolimab. This chain connects TRBV29-1 to TRBJ2-7; 9 nucleotides agree with TRBD1. DNA of the CDR3: TGCAGCGTTGAAGATTCCTGGACAGGGGAGTCCGAGCAGTACTTC. This sequence encodes CSVEDSWTGESEQYF.